This TCR beta chain was identified in a study of blood T cell repertoires in COVID-19 (dated by TCRdb to the early 2020s). A note on the overall study: Samples from collaborators originated in the United States, Italy and Spain and spanned both the acute and convalescent phases of COVID-19. The samples were drawn from the first 160 participants of the ongoing ImmuneRACE study and from 950 to 1,500 subjects provided by 6 global collaborators. The material from the prospective study consisted of cDNA or gDNA derived from T cells, B-cell-depleted T cells, or PBMCs. The dataset comprised deeply sampled blood TCRbeta repertoires from subjects exposed to, actively infected with, or recovered from COVID-19. Where available, HLA class I and class II types were obtained from metadata supplied by the sample provider rather than from assay-based typing. The repertoires were released in a freely available public database intended as a resource for research on the immune response to SARS-CoV-2. A de-identified subject ID, COVID-19 status, age in years and sex were almost always included in the sample metadata. Broad study findings and their caveats: How much clinical and demographic metadata was included differed by source and by participant, and the metadata was provided uncurated.

This clone has just a few counts. The antigen it recognizes is unknown. No much larger clone is present one base from it, and per-base qualities are unavailable. Each collaborating institution followed its own protocols to collect whole blood in K2EDTA tubes. For TCRbeta analysis, collaborators shipped samples in one of three forms: frozen whole blood, isolated PBMCs, or DNA extracted from either of those sample types. TCRbeta CDR3 regions were amplified from genomic DNA using the immunoSEQ Assay, a bias-controlled multiplex PCR. For the original study's pipeline: The number of nucleated cells in each sample was estimated by amplification of reference gene primers within the assay. Sequence reads were collapsed and filtered to measure the absolute abundance of every unique TCRbeta CDR3 rearrangement. For each sample, productive Simpson clonality was calculated as the square root of Simpson's diversity index across productive rearrangements. Entries here come from immuneACCESS through TCRdb and include only in-frame sequences with V and J called. Some clones fail to appear in such tables; in the studies checked, an unresolved V gene covers under half of the shortfall, and the cause of the remainder is unknown. V, J and clone size are taken as reported in that table, and D and trimming were inferred from the DNA itself. The sample profile shows 150,000 or so clones; roughly nine tenths of them were found once. The ten largest clones add up to about 4.7% of the sample.

Sequencing was performed on peripheral blood. This clonotype originated in a human donor in a cohort sampled during active COVID-19.

The CDR3 in this case is CASSQDLAGAYEQYF. The DNA sequence is TGTGCCAGCAGCCAAGATCTAGCGGGGGCCTACGAGCAGTACTTC. In this chain, TRBV3-1 (or the pseudogene TRBV3-2) is recombined with TRBJ2-7, and TRBD2 matches 10 of the central bases. From cysteine to phenylalanine, the CDR3 is 15 amino acids long. The CDR3 DNA has 45 bases and is translated from base 1. The germline V gene (reference sequence) gives CDR1 as LGHDT and CDR2 as YNNKEL. V lost 0 bases and J lost 2 bases, and the count of bases not matched to a germline gene is 1.